This TCR beta chain was sequenced for a study of blood T cell repertoires in COVID-19. Overall study context: Specimens from acute and convalescent COVID-19 originated in the United States, Italy and Spain. PBMCs, B-cell-depleted T cells, or T cells were the source of the cDNA or gDNA that made up the material.

Germline CDR1 is SEHNR and CDR2 is FQNEAQ (reference sequence). V shed 5 bases and J 1 base; nucleotides not matched to a gene: 6. CDR3 length equals 18 residues. Source study methods: Nucleated cell number was recorded as an estimate derived from reference gene primer amplification. Assay: immunoSEQ multiplex PCR; the TCRdb copy retains only in-frame clones and omits some. That table gives V, J and clone size, and the DNA gave D and trimming. The sample carries some 5,900 clones, about 90% recorded once. The J gene is TRBJ2-2, the V gene TRBV7-9; 14 bases line up with TRBD2. Sequencing used peripheral blood. This clonotype originated in a man aged 60 to 69 with acute or convalescent COVID-19. The CDR3 DNA reads as TGTGCCAGCAGCGGACTAGCGGGAGGACACGGGAACACCGGGGAGCTGTTTTTT. Translated, it gives CASSGLAGGHGNTGELFF.